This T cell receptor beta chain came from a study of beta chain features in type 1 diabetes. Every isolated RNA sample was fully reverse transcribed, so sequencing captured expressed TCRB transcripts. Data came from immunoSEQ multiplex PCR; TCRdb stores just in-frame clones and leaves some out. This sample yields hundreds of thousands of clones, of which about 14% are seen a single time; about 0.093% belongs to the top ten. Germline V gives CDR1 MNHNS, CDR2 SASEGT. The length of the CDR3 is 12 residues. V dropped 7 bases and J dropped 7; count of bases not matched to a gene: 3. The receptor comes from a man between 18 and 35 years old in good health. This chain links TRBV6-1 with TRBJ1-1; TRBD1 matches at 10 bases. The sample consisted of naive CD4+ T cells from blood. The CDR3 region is CASNWDRGEAFF. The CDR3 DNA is TGTGCCAGCAATTGGGACAGGGGTGAAGCTTTCTTT.